This T cell receptor beta chain was identified during a study of T cell responses to AZD1222 COVID-19 vaccine. General observations from the study: Dominant CD4 TCR responses targeted spike regions 160-218 and 743-854. No repertoire was sampled before or during the peak T cell response, only after it. Donors were largely white British and mainly female; clonal diversity was possibly underestimated. Recipients of two AZD1222 doses showed rising Spike-specific TCR breadth and depth.

V lost 4 bases, J lost 6 bases, and 3 bases stayed unmatched. This CDR3 is 14 amino acids long. Germline loops: CDR1 SGDLS, CDR2 YYNGEE. As regards this clone: Its antigen is still unknown. This sample also contains other DNA sequences that code for the same CDR3.

Profiled with immunoSEQ multiplex PCR; TCRdb holds only in-frame clones, not every one. The profile shows 150,000 to 200,000 clones, 85% to 90% of them singletons. The clonotype comes from an adult who received the AZD1222 COVID-19 vaccine. Here the sequenced sample was peripheral blood, taken 28 days after the second AZD1222 dose. The J gene is TRBJ1-4, the V gene TRBV9; TRBD1 matches 10 bases. The CDR3 spells CASSLGQGYEKLFF. CDR3 nucleotides: TGTGCCAGCAGCTTGGGACAGGGGTATGAAAAACTGTTTTTT.